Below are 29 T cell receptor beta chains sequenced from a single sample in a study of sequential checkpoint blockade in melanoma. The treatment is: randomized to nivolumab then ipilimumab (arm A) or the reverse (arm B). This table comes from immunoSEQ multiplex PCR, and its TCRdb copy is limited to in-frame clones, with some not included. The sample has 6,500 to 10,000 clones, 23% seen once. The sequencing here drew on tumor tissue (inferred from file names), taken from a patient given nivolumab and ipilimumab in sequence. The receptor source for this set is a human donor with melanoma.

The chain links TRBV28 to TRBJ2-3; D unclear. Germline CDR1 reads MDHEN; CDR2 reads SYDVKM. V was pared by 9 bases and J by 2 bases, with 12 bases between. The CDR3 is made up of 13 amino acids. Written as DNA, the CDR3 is TGTGCCAGTATCAGACTTTTCACAGATACGCAGTATTTT. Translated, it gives CASIRLFTDTQYF.

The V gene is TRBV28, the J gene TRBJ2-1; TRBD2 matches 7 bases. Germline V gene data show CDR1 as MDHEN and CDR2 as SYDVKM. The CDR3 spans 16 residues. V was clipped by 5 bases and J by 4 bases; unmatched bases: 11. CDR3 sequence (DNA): TGTGCCAGCAGTCCCCCCCTAGCGGCCGAGTACAATGAGCAGTTCTTC. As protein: CASSPPLAAEYNEQFF.

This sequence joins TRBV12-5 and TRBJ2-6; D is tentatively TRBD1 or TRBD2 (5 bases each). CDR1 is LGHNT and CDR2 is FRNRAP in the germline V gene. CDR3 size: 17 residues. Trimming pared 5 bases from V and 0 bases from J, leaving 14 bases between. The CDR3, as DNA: TGTGCTAGTGGTCTGGGACCGACGGCCTCTGGGGCCAACGTCCTGACTTTC. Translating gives CASGLGPTASGANVLTF.

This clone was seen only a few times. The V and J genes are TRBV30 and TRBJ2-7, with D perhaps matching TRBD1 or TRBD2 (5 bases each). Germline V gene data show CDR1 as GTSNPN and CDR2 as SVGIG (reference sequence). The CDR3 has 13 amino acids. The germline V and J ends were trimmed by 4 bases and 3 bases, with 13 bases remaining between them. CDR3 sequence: CAWTERDGYEQYF. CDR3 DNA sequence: TGTGCCTGGACTGAAAGGGACGGCTACGAGCAGTACTTC.

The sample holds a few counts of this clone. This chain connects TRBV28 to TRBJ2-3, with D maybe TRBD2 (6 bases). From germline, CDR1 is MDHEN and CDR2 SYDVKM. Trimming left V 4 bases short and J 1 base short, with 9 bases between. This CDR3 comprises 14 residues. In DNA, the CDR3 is TGTGCCAGCAGTTGGACGGGGGGCACAGATACGCAGTATTTT. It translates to CASSWTGGTDTQYF. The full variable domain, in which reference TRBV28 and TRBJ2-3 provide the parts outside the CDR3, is DVKVTQSSRYLVKRTGEKVFLECVQDMDHENMFWYRQDPGLGLRLIYFSYDVKMKEKGDIPEGYSVSREKKERFSLILESASTNQTSMYLCASSWTGGTDTQYFGPGTRLTVL.

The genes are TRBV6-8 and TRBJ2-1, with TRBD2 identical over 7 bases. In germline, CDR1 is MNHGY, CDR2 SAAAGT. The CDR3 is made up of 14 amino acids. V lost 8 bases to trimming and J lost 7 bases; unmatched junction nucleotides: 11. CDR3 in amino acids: CASGSGLERNEQFF. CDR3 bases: TGTGCCAGCGGTAGCGGGCTTGAGAGAAATGAGCAGTTCTTC.

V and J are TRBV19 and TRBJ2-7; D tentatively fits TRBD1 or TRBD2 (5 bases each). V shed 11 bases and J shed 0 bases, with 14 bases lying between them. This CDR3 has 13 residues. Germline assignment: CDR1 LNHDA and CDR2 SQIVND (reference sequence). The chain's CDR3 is CADVGEGSYEQYF. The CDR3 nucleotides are TGTGCCGATGTGGGGGAAGGCTCCTACGAGCAGTACTTC.

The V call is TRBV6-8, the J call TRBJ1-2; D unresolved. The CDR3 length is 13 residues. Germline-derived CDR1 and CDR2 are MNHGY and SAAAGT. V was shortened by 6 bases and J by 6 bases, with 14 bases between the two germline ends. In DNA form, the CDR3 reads TGTGCCAGCAGACTAGATGGGGAGGATGGCTACACCTTC. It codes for CASRLDGEDGYTF.

This CDR3 reads CAWSRVGDTQYF. CDR3 nucleotide sequence: TGTGCCTGGAGTCGAGTTGGGGATACGCAGTATTTT. The rearrangement links TRBV30 to TRBJ2-3; no clear D gene. The CDR3 extends over 12 amino acids. The ends were cut back, 2 bases at V and 6 bases at J, with 9 bases in the middle. The V gene's germline CDR1 is GTSNPN and CDR2 SVGIG (reference sequence).

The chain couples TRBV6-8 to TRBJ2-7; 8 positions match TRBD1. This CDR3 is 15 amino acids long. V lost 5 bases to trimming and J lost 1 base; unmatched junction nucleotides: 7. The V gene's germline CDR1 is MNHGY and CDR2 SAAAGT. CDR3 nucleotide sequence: TGTGCCAGCAGTGCCTCTCAGGGGGCATCCTACGAGCAGTACTTC. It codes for CASSASQGASYEQYF.

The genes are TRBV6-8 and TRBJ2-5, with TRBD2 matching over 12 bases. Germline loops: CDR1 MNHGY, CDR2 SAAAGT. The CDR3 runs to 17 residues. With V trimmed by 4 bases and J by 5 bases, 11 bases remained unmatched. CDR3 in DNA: TGTGCCAGCAGTTTCGGACTAGCGGGACAACTGGAGGAGACCCAGTACTTC. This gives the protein CASSFGLAGQLEETQYF.

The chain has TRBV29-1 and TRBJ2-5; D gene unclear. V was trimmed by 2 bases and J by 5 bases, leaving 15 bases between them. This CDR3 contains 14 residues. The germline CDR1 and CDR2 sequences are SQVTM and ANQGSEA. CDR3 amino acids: CSVESVAKPETQYF. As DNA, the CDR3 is TGCAGCGTTGAATCGGTGGCGAAACCGGAGACCCAGTACTTC.

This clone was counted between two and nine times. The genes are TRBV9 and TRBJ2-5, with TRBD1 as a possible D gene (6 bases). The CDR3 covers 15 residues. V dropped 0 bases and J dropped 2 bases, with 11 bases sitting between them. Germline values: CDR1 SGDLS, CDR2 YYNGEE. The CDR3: CASSVGGGGQETQYF. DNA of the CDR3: TGTGCCAGCAGCGTAGGTGGGGGCGGGCAAGAGACCCAGTACTTC.

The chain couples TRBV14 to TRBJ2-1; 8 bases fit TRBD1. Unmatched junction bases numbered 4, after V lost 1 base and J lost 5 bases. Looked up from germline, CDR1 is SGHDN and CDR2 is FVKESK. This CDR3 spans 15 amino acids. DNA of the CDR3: TGTGCCAGCAGCCAAGGACAGGGGATCCACAATGAGCAGTTCTTC. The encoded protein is CASSQGQGIHNEQFF.

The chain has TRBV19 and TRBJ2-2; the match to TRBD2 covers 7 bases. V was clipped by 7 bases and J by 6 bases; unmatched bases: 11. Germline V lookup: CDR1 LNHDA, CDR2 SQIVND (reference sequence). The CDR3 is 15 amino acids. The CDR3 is CASTREGFGAGELFF. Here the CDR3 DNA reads TGTGCCAGTACCAGGGAGGGTTTTGGGGCCGGGGAGCTGTTTTTT.

The CDR3 spells CASSPATLQGASNYGYTF. CDR3 nucleotides: TGTGCCAGCTCACCAGCCACACTCCAGGGGGCCTCTAACTATGGCTACACCTTC. The chain employs TRBV18 and TRBJ1-2; 8 bases agree with TRBD1. V lost 2 bases, J lost 0 bases, and 11 bases stayed unmatched. This CDR3 has 18 amino acids. Per the germline V gene, CDR1 is KGHSH and CDR2 is LQKENI. Based on the CDR3 plus reference TRBV18 and TRBJ1-2, the full variable domain is NAGVMQNPRHLVRRRGQEARLRCSPMKGHSHVYWYRQLPEEGLKFMVYLQKENIIDESGMPKERFSAEFPKEGPSILRIQQVVRGDSAAYFCASSPATLQGASNYGYTFGSGTRLTVV.

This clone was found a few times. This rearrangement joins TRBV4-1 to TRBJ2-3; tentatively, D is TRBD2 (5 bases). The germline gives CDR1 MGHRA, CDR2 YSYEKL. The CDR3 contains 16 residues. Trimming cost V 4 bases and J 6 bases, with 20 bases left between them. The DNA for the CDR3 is TGCGCCAGCAGCCCTGCTGAGGGCCATCGATGGGATACGCAGTATTTT. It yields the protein CASSPAEGHRWDTQYF.

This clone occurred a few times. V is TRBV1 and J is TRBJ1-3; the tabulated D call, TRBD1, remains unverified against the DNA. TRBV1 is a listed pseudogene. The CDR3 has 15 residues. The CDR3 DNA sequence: TGCGCCAGCAGCCAATCCAGGGGGCCTGGAAACACCATATATTTT. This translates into CASSQSRGPGNTIYF.

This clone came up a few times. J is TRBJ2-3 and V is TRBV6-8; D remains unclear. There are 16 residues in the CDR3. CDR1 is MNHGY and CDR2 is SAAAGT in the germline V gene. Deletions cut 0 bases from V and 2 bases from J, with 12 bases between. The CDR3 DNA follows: TGTGCCAGCAGTTACTCGACTTTGCGGCCCACAGATACGCAGTATTTT. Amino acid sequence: CASSYSTLRPTDTQYF.

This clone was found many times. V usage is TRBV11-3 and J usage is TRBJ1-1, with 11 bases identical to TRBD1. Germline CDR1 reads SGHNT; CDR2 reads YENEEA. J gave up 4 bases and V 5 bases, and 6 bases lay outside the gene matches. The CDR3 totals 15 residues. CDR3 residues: CASSPRDRGSTEAFF. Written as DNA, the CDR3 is TGTGCCAGCAGCCCCCGGGACAGGGGGAGCACTGAAGCTTTCTTT.

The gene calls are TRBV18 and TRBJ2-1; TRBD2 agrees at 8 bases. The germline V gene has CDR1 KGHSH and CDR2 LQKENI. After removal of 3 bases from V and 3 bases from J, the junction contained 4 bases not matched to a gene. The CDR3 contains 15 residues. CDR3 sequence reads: CASSPSGGRYNEQFF. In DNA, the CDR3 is TGTGCCAGCTCACCGTCGGGGGGGCGCTACAATGAGCAGTTCTTC.

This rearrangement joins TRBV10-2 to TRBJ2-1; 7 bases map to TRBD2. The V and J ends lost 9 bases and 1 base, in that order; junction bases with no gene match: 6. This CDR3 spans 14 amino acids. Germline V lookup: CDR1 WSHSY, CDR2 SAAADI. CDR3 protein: CASMGLTSYNEQFF. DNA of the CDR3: TGCGCCAGTATGGGACTAACTTCCTACAATGAGCAGTTCTTC.

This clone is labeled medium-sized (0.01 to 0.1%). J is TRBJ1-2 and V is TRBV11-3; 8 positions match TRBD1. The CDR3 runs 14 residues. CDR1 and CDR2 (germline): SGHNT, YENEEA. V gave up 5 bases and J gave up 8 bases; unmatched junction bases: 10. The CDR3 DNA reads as TGTGCCAGCAGCACTTCAGGGGGCCTTCTCGGCTACACCTTC. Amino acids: CASSTSGGLLGYTF.

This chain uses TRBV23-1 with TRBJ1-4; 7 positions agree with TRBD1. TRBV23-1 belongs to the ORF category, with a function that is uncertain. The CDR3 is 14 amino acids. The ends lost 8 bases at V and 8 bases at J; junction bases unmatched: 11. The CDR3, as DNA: TGCGCCAGCTCCCAATCAGGGGGGGGAGAAAAACTGTTTTTT. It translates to CASSQSGGGEKLFF.

The CDR3 region has the DNA TGTGCCAGCAGTTACTCTTCCGGGAACGTCGTGCAGTACTTC. Translated: CASSYSSGNVVQYF. The gene calls are TRBV6-8 and TRBJ2-7; D perhaps matches TRBD2 (5 bases). The V end was cut by 0 bases, the J end by 9 bases, with 15 bases between. The CDR3 consists of 14 residues. Germline loops: CDR1 MNHGY, CDR2 SAAAGT.

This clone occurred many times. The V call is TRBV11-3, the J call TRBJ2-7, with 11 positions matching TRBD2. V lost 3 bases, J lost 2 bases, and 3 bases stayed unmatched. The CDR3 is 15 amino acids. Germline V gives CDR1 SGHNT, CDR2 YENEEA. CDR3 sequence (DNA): TGTGCCAGCAGCTTTACTAGCGGGAGCACCTACGAGCAGTACTTC. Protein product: CASSFTSGSTYEQYF.

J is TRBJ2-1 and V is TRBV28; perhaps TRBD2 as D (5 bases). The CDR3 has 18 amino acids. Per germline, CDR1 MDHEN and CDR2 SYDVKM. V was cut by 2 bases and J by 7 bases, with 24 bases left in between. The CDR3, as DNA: TGTGCCAGCAGTTTAACCGGTTTAATGGGAGTACCTCAGAATGAGCAGTTCTTC. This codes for CASSLTGLMGVPQNEQFF.

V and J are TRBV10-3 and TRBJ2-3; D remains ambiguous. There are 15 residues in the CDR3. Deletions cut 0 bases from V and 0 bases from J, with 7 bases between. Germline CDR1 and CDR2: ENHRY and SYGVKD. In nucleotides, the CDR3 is TGTGCCATCAGTGAGTCAGACGGTAGCACAGATACGCAGTATTTT. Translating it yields CAISESDGSTDTQYF.

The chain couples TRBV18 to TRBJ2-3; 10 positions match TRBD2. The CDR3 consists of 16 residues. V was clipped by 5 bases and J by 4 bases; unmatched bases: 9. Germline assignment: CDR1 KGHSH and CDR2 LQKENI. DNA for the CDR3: TGTGCCAGCTCAGAAAGCCTAGCGGGGGTGCCAGATACGCAGTATTTT. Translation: CASSESLAGVPDTQYF.